This T cell receptor beta chain comes out of a study of post-analysis software for immune sequencing data (dated by TCRdb to 2013 to 2016). For the study in its entirety: Recorded disease courses included relapsing-remitting, secondary progressive and progressive-relapsing multiple sclerosis, with some patients lacking subtype annotation. A subset of samples was prepared in parallel using single-end sample barcoding, then pooled and co-amplified after Illumina adapter ligation. The patient repertoires were compared against more than 10 previously published healthy control repertoires obtained from donors aged about 6 to 28 years.

TCR beta repertoires were profiled from peripheral blood of approximately 13 young patients with multiple sclerosis to demonstrate the VDJtools post-analysis software. Multiple sclerosis patients were children and adolescents aged roughly 6 to 15 years. To note about this clonotype: What antigen it recognizes has not been identified. No much larger clone is present one base from it, and per-base qualities are unavailable.

The V end loses 6 bases and the J end loses 4 bases, and a stretch of 8 bases separates them. Taken from the germline V gene (reference sequence), the CDR1 and CDR2 loops are DFQATT and SNEGSKA. From cysteine to phenylalanine, the CDR3 is 11 amino acids long. Only the CDR3 DNA stays, 33 bases, in frame from base 1. Library method: PCR. Sequenced on an Illumina HiSeq 2500. To reduce PCR and sequencing biases, unique molecular identifiers were built into the TCR beta cDNA libraries. Roughly 500,000 cDNA molecules were obtained for every 1 to 10 million input T cells, so each molecule roughly corresponded to one T cell. The patient libraries were prepared and sequenced with the same protocol used for the earlier healthy control dataset. Within a given batch, samples were prepared together, multiplexed and sequenced on the same HiSeq lane. In the original analysis: Raw barcoded reads were processed with MIGEC, and single-read molecular identifier groups were discarded before consensus assembly and CDR3 extraction. Clonotype tables were post-analysed with VDJtools, and diversity was normalized by down-sampling all datasets to the smallest sample size. In repertoire overlap clustering, CDR3 amino acid sequences, but not nucleotide sequences, were matched to correct batch-related cross-sample contamination. Using fastp at Q25 and MiXCR, TCRdb reprocessed the public reads and kept productive beta chains. Rows are unified per CDR3 protein, each entry keeping the most common DNA and genes. TCRdb, rather than the study authors, made the V and J calls. A total of about 430,000 distinct CDR3 sequences appear in this sample, 39% of them only once. The top ten constitute less than 10% of the sample.

General conclusions and limits of the study: Strong co-clustering of samples prepared in the same batch was shown by direct clustering with F measure, prompting a batch-effect correction. The multiple sclerosis patient group was slightly younger than the control group. Significantly lower normalized Chao1 diversity was found in multiple sclerosis patients than in controls, suggesting substantial peripheral T-cell clonal expansion. Patients showed significantly higher frequencies than controls for a handful of TRBV segments, among them TRBV5-6, TRBV5-1 and TRBV20-1.

The clonotype comes from a girl aged 2 to 9 with multiple sclerosis. The sequencing input was blood. The rearrangement combines TRBV20-1 with TRBJ2-3; too little of a D gene remains to name it. The nucleotides are TGCAGTGCCCCCTCCCCAGATACGCAGTATTTT. Its protein reads: CSAPSPDTQYF.